This entry is about one T cell receptor (beta chain). This sample was included in a study of blood T cell repertoires in COVID-19. Study-wide background: Acute-phase and convalescent COVID-19 samples originated in the United States, Italy and Spain. Nucleic acid was either cDNA or gDNA, and it came from T cells, B-cell-depleted T cells, or PBMCs.

CDR1 is MGHRA and CDR2 is YSYEKL in the germline V gene. V was trimmed by 0 bases and J by 3 bases, leaving 9 bases between them. CDR3 length: 15 amino acids. Assay: immunoSEQ multiplex PCR; the TCRdb copy retains only in-frame clones and omits some. In the table there are about 120,000 clones, about four fifths of which are singletons. The clonotype comes from a man in his 70s with acute or convalescent COVID-19. Sequenced sample: peripheral blood. The J gene is TRBJ1-3, the V gene TRBV4-1, with D possibly TRBD1 on 6 matching bases. This chain's CDR3 is CASSQDGGLGNTIYF. CDR3 DNA sequence: TGCGCCAGCAGCCAAGACGGGGGGCTTGGAAACACCATATATTTT.